This T cell receptor beta chain is drawn from a study of T cell repertoires in cytomegalovirus infection. Across the whole study: Matching HLA type, along with CMV infection, was indicated by public TCR beta signatures.

This clonotype occurred many times. Its specificity is not known. V was shortened by 5 bases and J by 1 base, with 17 bases between the two germline ends. CDR1 and CDR2 (germline): SGHTA, FQGNSA. CDR3 length equals 16 residues. MiXCR, run by TCRdb on the reads, gives a single entry per CDR3 protein. The sample has around 170,000 distinct CDR3 sequences, 13% to 15% seen once. Overall study results and limits: The ex vivo response was dominated by HLA-C-restricted CMV-specific TCR beta clonotypes. Individuals carrying CMV plus the relevant HLA were identified by cumulative frequency of public TCR beta families.

The chain joins TRBV7-2 to TRBJ1-2; D is uncertain. Sample: PBMCs. The receptor comes from a human donor in good health (CMV status not recorded). Some clones in this sample may be carry-over from other donors' samples. The CDR3 DNA follows: TGTGCCAGCAGCCCGCACGCGGCAGGAGTTAACTATGGCTACACCTTC. It specifies CASSPHAAGVNYGYTF. Full variable domain (rest looked up from reference TRBV7-2 and TRBJ1-2): GAGVSQSPSNKVTEKGKDVELRCDPISGHTALYWYRQSLGQGLEFLIYFQGNSAPDKSGLPSDRFSAERTGGSVSTLTIQRTQQEDSAVYLCASSPHAAGVNYGYTFGSGTRLTVV.